The clone carrying this T cell receptor beta chain occurred once. Germline values: CDR1 SGDLS, CDR2 YYNGEE. V lost 3 bases and J lost 5; bases outside the gene matches: 4. This CDR3 is built from 15 residues. The data derive from a study of CD8 T cells in Susac syndrome. It was with random hexamers that roughly 0.5 to 1 ug RNA was reverse transcribed. By means of immunoSEQ multiplex PCR, TCR beta CDR3 spanning 54 Vbeta and 13 Jbeta underwent amplification. TCRdb used MiXCR to reprocess the immunoSEQ multiplex PCR reads, holding one entry per CDR3 protein. Of around 85,000 distinct CDR3 sequences listed, 95% were seen once; the top ten hold roughly 0.44%.

The chain links TRBV9 to TRBJ2-1; TRBD2 matches 11 bases. The sequenced sample consisted of CD8+ T cells from PBMCs. The receptor was derived from a human donor with Susac syndrome. The CDR3 loop reads CASSDTGLADNEQFF. CDR3 bases: TGTGCCAGCAGCGATACGGGACTAGCGGACAATGAGCAGTTCTTC.